The T cell receptor (beta chain) under discussion was sequenced for a study of vaccination effects on CD4 cells after COVID-19. Overall study findings and caveats: Among infection- and vaccine-induced clones, marked clonal contraction occurred late after vaccination.

As regards this clone: Antigen unknown.

Antigen-specific CD4+ T cells were expanded with viral peptide pools in the ViraFEST assay before sequencing. The authors isolated CD4+ T cells after about 10 days of culture. Two doses of either BNT162b2 or mRNA-1273 were given to each participant. None of these healthy vaccinees had been infected with SARS-CoV-2 before vaccination. Each culture had half its medium swapped for IL-2 medium on days 3 and 7. Here immunoSEQ multiplex PCR was the method, and the copy in TCRdb shows in-frame clones only, minus some. The sample includes nearly 30,000 clones, roughly 77% seen only once; the top ten take about 14%. The CDR3 has 14 residues. V lost 5 bases, J lost 2 bases, and 10 bases lay in between. The germline V gene has CDR1 LNHDA and CDR2 SQIVND (reference sequence).

The sequences come from CD4+ T cells from PBMCs cultured with HCoV-229E spike peptides, collected after COVID-19 vaccination. V usage is TRBV19 and J usage is TRBJ2-1; possible D gene TRBD2, 6 bases. The sequence came from a human donor who received a COVID-19 vaccine. The CDR3 spells CASSGGVTYNEQFF. CDR3 bases: TGTGCCAGTAGTGGCGGGGTAACCTACAATGAGCAGTTCTTC. Drawing the rest from reference TRBV19 and TRBJ2-1, the complete variable domain is DGGITQSPKYLFRKEGQNVTLSCEQNLNHDAMYWYRQDPGQGLRLIYYSQIVNDFQKGDIAEGYSVSREKKESFPLTVTSAQKNPTAFYLCASSGGVTYNEQFFGPGTRLTVL.